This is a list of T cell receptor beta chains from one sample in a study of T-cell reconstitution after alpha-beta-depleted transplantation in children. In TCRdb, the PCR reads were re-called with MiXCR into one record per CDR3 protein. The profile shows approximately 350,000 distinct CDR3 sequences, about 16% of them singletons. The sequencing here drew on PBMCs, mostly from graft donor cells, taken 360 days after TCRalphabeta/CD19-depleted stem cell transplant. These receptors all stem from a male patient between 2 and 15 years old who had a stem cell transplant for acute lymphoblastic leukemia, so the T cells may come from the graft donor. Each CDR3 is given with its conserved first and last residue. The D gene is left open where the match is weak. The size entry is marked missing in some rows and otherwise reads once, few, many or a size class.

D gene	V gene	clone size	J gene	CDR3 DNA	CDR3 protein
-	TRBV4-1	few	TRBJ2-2	TGCGCCAGCAGCCAAGATCCCTCGACCGGGGAGCTGTTTTTT	CASSQDPSTGELFF
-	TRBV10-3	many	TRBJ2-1	TGTGCCATCAGTGAGATGGGGCTCCGAGTCGACCAGCACAATGAGCAGTTCTTC	CAISEMGLRVDQHNEQFF
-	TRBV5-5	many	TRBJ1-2	TGTGCCAGCAGCTTGGCAGAGGGCCCCAGCTACACCTTC	CASSLAEGPSYTF
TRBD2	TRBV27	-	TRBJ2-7	TGTGCCAGCTCTCTGGGACTAGCCCTACCTAGCTCCTACGAGCAGTACTTC	CASSLGLALPSSYEQYF
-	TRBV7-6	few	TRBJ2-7	TGTGCCAGCAGCTTAGCCCTACAGGTAACGAGCCCCTACGAGCAGTACTTC	CASSLALQVTSPYEQYF
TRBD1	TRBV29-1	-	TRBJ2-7	TGCAGCGTGCAGGACAGGGGGCTTGGCTACGAGCAGTACTTC	CSVQDRGLGYEQYF
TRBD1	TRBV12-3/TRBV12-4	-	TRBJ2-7	TGTGCCAGCAGTTTTTGGGCCCCGGGACAGGGGCCCTTCGAGCAGTACTTC	CASSFWAPGQGPFEQYF
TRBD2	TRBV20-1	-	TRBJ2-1	TGCAGTGCTAGGGCCGGCGGTGGGACTAGCGGACTCAATGAGCAGTTCTTC	CSARAGGGTSGLNEQFF
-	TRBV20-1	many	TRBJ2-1	TGCAGTGCTAGAGTCCCGACTAGTGGGGAGTACAATGAGCAGTTCTTC	CSARVPTSGEYNEQFF
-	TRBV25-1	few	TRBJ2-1	TGTGCCAGCAGTGACCCAGGGGCCTACAATGAGCAGTTCTTC	CASSDPGAYNEQFF
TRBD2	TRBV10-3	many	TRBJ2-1	TGTGCCATCAGTGAGTCGGCAGCGGGGCCCTACAATGAGCAGTTCTTC	CAISESAAGPYNEQFF
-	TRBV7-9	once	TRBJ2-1	TGTGCCAGCAGCTTAGAAGACCGGGACCAGCAGTTCTTC	CASSLEDRDQQFF
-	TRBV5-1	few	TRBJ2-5	TGCGCCAGCAGCAGGGGGACTACCCGGAGCACAGAGACCCAGTACTTC	CASSRGTTRSTETQYF
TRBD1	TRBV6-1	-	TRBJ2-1	TGTGCCAGCAGAAGGGACAGTGTCTATGAGCAGTTCTTC	CASRRDSVYEQFF
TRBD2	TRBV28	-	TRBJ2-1	TGTGCCAGCAGTTCCCCCAAACTAGCGGGAGGAAACAATGAGCAGTTCTTC	CASSSPKLAGGNNEQFF
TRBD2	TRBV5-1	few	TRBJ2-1	TGCGCCAGCAGCCCAATAGCGGGAGGGTATGAGCAGTTCTTC	CASSPIAGGYEQFF
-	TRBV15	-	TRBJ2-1	TGTGCCACCAGCAGAGATAGGCACGATGAGCAGTTCTTC	CATSRDRHDEQFF
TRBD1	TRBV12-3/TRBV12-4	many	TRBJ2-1	TGTGCCAGCAGAGCGACAGGGAATGAGCAGTTCTTC	CASRATGNEQFF
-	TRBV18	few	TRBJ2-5	TGTGCCAGCTCACCACGTACAGGCGACGAGACCCAGTACTTC	CASSPRTGDETQYF
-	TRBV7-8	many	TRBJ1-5	TGTGCCAGCAGCTACAGGGGCAATCAGCCCCAGCATTTT	CASSYRGNQPQHF
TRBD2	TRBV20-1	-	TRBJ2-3	TGCAGTGCTAGACTAGCGGGAGGGCGAACAGATACGCAGTATTTT	CSARLAGGRTDTQYF
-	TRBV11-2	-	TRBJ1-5	TGTGCCAGCAGCCGCACAGGGTCCGGCAATCAGCCCCAGCATTTT	CASSRTGSGNQPQHF
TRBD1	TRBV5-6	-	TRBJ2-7	TGTGCCAGCAGCTCGGGGACAGGGGAAAACTTC	CASSSGTGENF
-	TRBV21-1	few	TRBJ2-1	TGTGCCAGCAGCAAACCCCAGGACAGGGTAGAACGGAATGAGCAGTTCTTC	CASSKPQDRVERNEQFF
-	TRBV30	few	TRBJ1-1	TGTGCCTGGAGTTTCATGAACACTGAAGCTTTCTTT	CAWSFMNTEAFF
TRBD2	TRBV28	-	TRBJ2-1	TGTGCCAGCAGTGCGGGAGGGGGTTACAATGAGCAGTTCTTC	CASSAGGGYNEQFF
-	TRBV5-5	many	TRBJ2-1	TGTGCCAGCAGCTTGGCTCCAGCCCTAGGATATGAGCAGTTCTTC	CASSLAPALGYEQFF